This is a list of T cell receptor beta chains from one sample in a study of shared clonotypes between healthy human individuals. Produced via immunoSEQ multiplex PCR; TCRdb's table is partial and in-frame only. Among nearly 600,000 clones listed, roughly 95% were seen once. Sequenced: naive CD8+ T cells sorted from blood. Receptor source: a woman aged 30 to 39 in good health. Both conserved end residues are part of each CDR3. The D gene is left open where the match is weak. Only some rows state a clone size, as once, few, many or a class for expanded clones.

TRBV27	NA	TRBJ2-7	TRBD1	TGTGCCAGCAGCCCGGGACAGGGACGGGGCGAGCAGTACTTC	CASSPGQGRGEQYF
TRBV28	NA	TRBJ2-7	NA	TGTGCCAGCAGTTTGGGCCTAAACTCCTACGAGCAGTACTTC	CASSLGLNSYEQYF
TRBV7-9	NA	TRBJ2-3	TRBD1	TGTGCCAGCAGCCCCCGACAGGGGGTTGCAGATACGCAGTATTTT	CASSPRQGVADTQYF
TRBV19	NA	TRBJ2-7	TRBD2	TGTGCCACCCGGGAGGCCTACGAGCAGTACTTC	CATREAYEQYF
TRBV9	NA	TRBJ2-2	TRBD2	TGTGCCAGCAGCGCCCCCCTAGCGGGAGCGAACACCGGGGAGCTGTTTTTT	CASSAPLAGANTGELFF
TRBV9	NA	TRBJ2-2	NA	TGTGCCAGCAGCGTAGTTGGCAGAATAAACGGCGGGGAGCTGTTTTTT	CASSVVGRINGGELFF
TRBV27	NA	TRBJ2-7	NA	TGTGCCAGCAGTCCCCACCGTGGAGCTTCCTACGAGCAGTACTTC	CASSPHRGASYEQYF
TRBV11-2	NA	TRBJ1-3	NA	TGTGCCAGCAGCTTAGCTGTCGGGAGAAGTGGAAACACCATATATTTT	CASSLAVGRSGNTIYF
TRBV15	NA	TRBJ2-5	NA	TGTGCCACCAGCGGTAGGTTTGAGGCTTCTCAGACCCAGTACTTC	CATSGRFEASQTQYF
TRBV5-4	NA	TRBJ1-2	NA	TGTGCCAGCACCCCACCCGGGAACTATGGCTACACCTTC	CASTPPGNYGYTF
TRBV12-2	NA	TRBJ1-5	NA	TGTGCAAGTCGCTTAGTTGTGGCTCCTCAGCCCCAGCATTTT	CASRLVVAPQPQHF
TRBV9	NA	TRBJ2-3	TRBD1	TGTGCCAGCAGCGTAGTTGCAGGGGGCGGTTGGAATACGCAGTATTTT	CASSVVAGGGWNTQYF
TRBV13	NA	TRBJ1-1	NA	TGTGCCAGCAGCTTAGGGACAGAGAACACTGAAGCTTTCTTT	CASSLGTENTEAFF
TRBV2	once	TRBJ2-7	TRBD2	TGTGCCAGCAGTGCGTTCGGTTTAGCTAGCGGAGAAGTCGGATGGGAGCAGTACTTC	CASSAFGLASGEVGWEQYF
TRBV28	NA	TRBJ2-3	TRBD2	TGTGCCAGCACATGGGGACTAGCGGATGTTGGAGATACGCAGTATTTT	CASTWGLADVGDTQYF
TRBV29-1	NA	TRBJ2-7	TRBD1	TGCAGCGTAGTCGACAGGGGACACGAGCAGTACTTC	CSVVDRGHEQYF
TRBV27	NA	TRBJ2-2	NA	TGTGCCGGAAGGGTGGACGGCAACACCGGGGAGCTGTTTTTT	CAGRVDGNTGELFF
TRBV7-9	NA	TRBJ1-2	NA	TGTGCCAGCAGCTTAGCTTCTACGGTTGGCTACACCTTC	CASSLASTVGYTF
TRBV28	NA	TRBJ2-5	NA	TGTGCCAGCAGTCCGCGGGACAGAGAGGAGACCCAGTACTTC	CASSPRDREETQYF
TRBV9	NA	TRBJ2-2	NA	TGTGCCAGCAGCGTAGGCGGAGAAACCGGGGAGCTGTTTTTT	CASSVGGETGELFF
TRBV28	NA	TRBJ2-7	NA	TGTGCCAGCAGTTGGAGCTCCTACGAGCAGTACTTC	CASSWSSYEQYF
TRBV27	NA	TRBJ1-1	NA	TGTGCCAGCAGAGAAATGGGGTCTACTTTCTTT	CASREMGSTFF
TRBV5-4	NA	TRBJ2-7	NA	TGTGCCAGCAGCTTGGGGGGGAATTACGAGCAGTACTTC	CASSLGGNYEQYF
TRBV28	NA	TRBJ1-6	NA	TGTGCCAGCAGTGAAACGAGGGAGTCTGTGAATTCACCCCTCCACTTT	CASSETRESVNSPLHF
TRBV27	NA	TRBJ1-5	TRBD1	TGTGCCAGCAGTTTCTCCGGACAGGGGGCTGGGGCCCAGCATTTT	CASSFSGQGAGAQHF
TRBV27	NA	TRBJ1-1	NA	TGTGCCAGCAGTTTATTAGGGGGGGGGACTGAAGCTTTCTTT	CASSLLGGGTEAFF
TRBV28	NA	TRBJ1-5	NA	TGTGCCAGTGACAGACCTAATCAGCCCCAGCATTTT	CASDRPNQPQHF
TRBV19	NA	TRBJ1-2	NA	TGTGCCAGTGTTGCAGGCGTGGATGGCTACACCTTC	CASVAGVDGYTF
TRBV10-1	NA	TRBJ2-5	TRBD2	TGCGCCAGCAGCGCCGGACTAGCGGGACCGTACCAAGAGACCCAGTACTTC	CASSAGLAGPYQETQYF
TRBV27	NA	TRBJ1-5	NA	TGTGCCAGCAAAACGACGCCGGACACCAATCAGCCCCAGCATTTT	CASKTTPDTNQPQHF
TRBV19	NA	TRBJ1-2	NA	TGTGCCAGTAGTGCACCCCCCCCGTCTTCTCCCCCCGACTATGGCTACACCTTC	CASSAPPPSSPPDYGYTF
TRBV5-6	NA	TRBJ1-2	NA	TGTGCCAGCAGATCCTTGGGTGAGAGCGGCTACACCTTC	CASRSLGESGYTF
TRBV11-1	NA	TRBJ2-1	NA	TGTGCCAGCAGCGCAGATCCTAATGAGCAGTTCTTC	CASSADPNEQFF
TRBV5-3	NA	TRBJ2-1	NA	TGTGCCAGAAGCTTGGAACAGGGTCCCTACAATGAGCAGTTCTTC	CARSLEQGPYNEQFF
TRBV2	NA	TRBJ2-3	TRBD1	TGTGCCAGCAGTGATTCGGGGGAGACAGGGGGTAAAGTTACGCAGTATTTT	CASSDSGETGGKVTQYF
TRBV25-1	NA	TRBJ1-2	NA	TGTGCCAGCAGTGAATTAGACAGTGGCTATGGCTACACCTTC	CASSELDSGYGYTF
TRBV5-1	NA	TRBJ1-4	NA	TGCGCCAGCAGCACGGACAGCGGGAGTGAAAAACTGTTTTTT	CASSTDSGSEKLFF
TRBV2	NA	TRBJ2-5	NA	TGTGCCAGCAGTGATGACAGCCAAGAGACCCAGTACTTC	CASSDDSQETQYF
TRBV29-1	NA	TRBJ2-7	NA	TGCAGCGTTGAAGATCTATCGGCATACGAGCAGTACTTC	CSVEDLSAYEQYF
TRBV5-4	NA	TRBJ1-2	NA	TGTGCCAGCAGCTTGAGCGGGGGAGGTGATGGCTACACCTTC	CASSLSGGGDGYTF
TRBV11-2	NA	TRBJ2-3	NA	TGTGCCAGCAGCTTATCGGGAGAGGGGACAGATACGCAGTATTTT	CASSLSGEGTDTQYF
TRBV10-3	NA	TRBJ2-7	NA	TGTGCCATCAGTGAGTCCACCTACGAGCAGTACTTC	CAISESTYEQYF
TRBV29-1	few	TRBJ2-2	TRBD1	TGCAGCGTTGAAGGAACAGGGGCTTACGGGGAGCTGTTTTTT	CSVEGTGAYGELFF
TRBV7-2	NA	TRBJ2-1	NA	TGTGCCAGCAGCTTAGGACTCAAGCTAGCCCCCTCCTACAATGAGCAGTTCTTC	CASSLGLKLAPSYNEQFF
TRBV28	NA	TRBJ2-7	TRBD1	TGTGCCAGCAGCCTCACAGGGGTCGGCGGCGAGCAGTACTTC	CASSLTGVGGEQYF
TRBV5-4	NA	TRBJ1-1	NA	TGTGCCAGCAGCTTGGCCGCAGGGATGATGGCTGAGACTGAAGCTTTCTTT	CASSLAAGMMAETEAFF
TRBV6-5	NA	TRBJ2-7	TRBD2	TGTGCCAGCAGTTACTTTGCGGGAGTCGACGAGCAGTACTTC	CASSYFAGVDEQYF
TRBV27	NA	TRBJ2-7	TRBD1	TGTGCCAGCAGTCCGGGACAGGGCGCCTACGAGCAGTACTTC	CASSPGQGAYEQYF
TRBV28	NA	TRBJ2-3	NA	TGTGCCAGCAGTTTCGGACTTGGAGATACGCAGTATTTT	CASSFGLGDTQYF
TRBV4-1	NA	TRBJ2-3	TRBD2	TGCGCCAGCAGCCAAGTACTAGCGACTAGCACAGATACGCAGTATTTT	CASSQVLATSTDTQYF